The clone carrying this TCR beta chain was seen a handful of times. Its antigen is unidentified. Germline V gives CDR1 MNHEY, CDR2 SMNVEV (reference sequence). J was trimmed by 2 bases and V by 7 bases; bases with no gene match: 12. CDR3 length: 16 amino acids. The data were obtained in a study of metastatic and nonmetastatic thyroid tumors. Study-wide results and limits: The reported finding was significantly higher TCR beta diversity in malignant thyroid tumors relative to benign nodules, in blood and tumor.

Each patient came to thyroid surgery without any prior treatment (of any kind). TCRdb re-processed the PCR reads through MiXCR. This sample has approximately 40,000 clones, with 28% found just once. This TCR was sampled from a male donor with papillary thyroid cancer or a benign thyroid nodule (not recorded which). Some clones in this sample may be carry-over from other donors' samples. V usage is TRBV27 and J usage is TRBJ2-3; 7 bases fit TRBD2. The sample was blood. CDR3 coding DNA: TGTGCCAGCACAACCTCCCGGGACTACTTCACAGATACGCAGTATTTT. Protein product: CASTTSRDYFTDTQYF.